A single sample is the source of the 16 T cell receptor beta chains below, sequenced in a study of CD8 T cells in Susac syndrome. About 0.5 to 1 ug RNA was reverse transcribed with random hexamers. A single record per CDR3 protein comes from TCRdb applying MiXCR to the immunoSEQ multiplex PCR reads. The sample carries about 190,000 distinct CDR3 sequences, 80% to 95% recorded once. Sequenced material: CD4+ T cells from PBMCs. Every receptor here comes from a human donor in good health.

The chain combines TRBV12-3 or TRBV12-4 with TRBJ1-5; D not certain. Trimming removed 2 bases from V and 0 bases from J, with 5 bases in between. This CDR3 spans 14 amino acids. The CDR3 spells CASSLPDSNQPQHF. CDR3 sequence (DNA): TGTGCCAGCAGTTTACCGGATAGCAATCAGCCCCAGCATTTT.

The V gene is TRBV3-1, the J gene TRBJ2-6; D is perhaps TRBD1 (7 bases). CDR3 length equals 18 residues. Germline lookup yields CDR1 LGHDT and CDR2 YNNKEL (reference sequence). Trimming pared 1 base from V and 0 bases from J, leaving 13 bases between. The CDR3 region is CASSQVGGGVSGANVLTF. CDR3 bases: TGTGCCAGCAGCCAAGTCGGAGGGGGCGTCTCTGGGGCCAACGTCCTGACTTTC. The complete variable domain, with remaining parts taken from reference TRBV3-1 and TRBJ2-6, reads DTAVSQTPKYLVTQMGNDKSIKCEQNLGHDTMYWYKQDSKKFLKIMFSYNNKELIINETVPNRFSPKSPDKAHLNLHINSLELGDSAVYFCASSQVGGGVSGANVLTFGAGSRLTVL.

The chain employs TRBV7-2 and TRBJ2-1; unclear D gene. Germline V gene sequence: CDR1 SGHTA, CDR2 FQGNSA. This CDR3 has 15 amino acids. Trimming cost V 5 bases and J 3 bases, with 14 bases left between them. CDR3: CASSVSFGSYNEQFF. CDR3 DNA: TGTGCCAGCAGCGTATCATTCGGAAGCTACAATGAGCAGTTCTTC.

The chain joins TRBV6-2 or TRBV6-3 to TRBJ2-6; D is perhaps TRBD1 (6 bases). The CDR3 length is 15 residues. Germline-derived CDR1 and CDR2 are MNHEY and SVGEGT. Trimming cost V 7 bases and J 2 bases, with 12 bases left between them. Written as DNA, the CDR3 is TGTGCCAGCACCCTTACAGGGACTGGGGCCAACGTCCTGACTTTC. Translated: CASTLTGTGANVLTF.

This clonotype was picked up one time. The rearrangement links TRBV5-1 to TRBJ1-1; 9 nucleotides align to TRBD1. V dropped 0 bases and J dropped 3; count of bases not matched to a gene: 6. CDR1 and CDR2 (germline): SGHRS, YFSETQ. This CDR3 has 16 amino acids. The CDR3 spells CASSLEGTGRHTEAFF. The CDR3 DNA reads TGCGCCAGCAGCTTGGAAGGGACAGGGAGGCACACTGAAGCTTTCTTT. Supplemented by reference TRBV5-1 and TRBJ1-1, the full variable domain reads KAGVTQTPRYLIKTRGQQVTLSCSPISGHRSVSWYQQTPGQGLQFLFEYFSETQRNKGNFPGRFSGRQFSNSRSEMNVSTLELGDSALYLCASSLEGTGRHTEAFFGQGTRLTVV.

A note on this clonotype: The junction does not match germline at one end; this may be a read error. The V call is TRBV29-1, the J call TRBJ1-1, with D perhaps matching TRBD1 (5 bases). The CDR3 spans 8 residues. Germline CDR1 SQVTM, CDR2 ANQGSEA. The CDR3 loop is CSVEDGGF. The CDR3 DNA reads as TGCAGCGTTGAAGATGGGGGTTTT. The full variable domain, with the rest looked up from reference TRBV29-1 and TRBJ1-1, is SAVISQKPSRDICQRGTSLTIQCQVDSQVTMMFWYRQQPGQSLTLIATANQGSEATYESGFVIDKFPISRPNLTFSTLTVSNMSPEDSSIYLCSVEDGGFGQGTRLTVV.

The chain carries TRBV20-1 and TRBJ1-5; D is perhaps TRBD1 (5 bases). CDR1 and CDR2 from the germline V gene are DFQATT and SNEGSKA (reference sequence). The CDR3 spans 15 residues. V was pared by 7 bases and J by 3 bases, with 19 bases between. CDR3 DNA: TGCAGTGTTAAACCCCGACAGTCCTACAATCAGCCCCAGCATTTT. As protein: CSVKPRQSYNQPQHF.

The chain recombines TRBV6-6 with TRBJ1-5, with D unclear. There are 14 residues in the CDR3. Trimming shortened V by 2 bases and J by 3 bases, and 8 bases separated the two germline ends. CDR1 and CDR2 from the germline V gene are MNHNY and SVGAGI (reference sequence). This CDR3 is CASSYIPVNQPQHF. The CDR3 nucleotides are TGTGCCAGCAGTTACATACCGGTCAATCAGCCCCAGCATTTT.

The rearrangement joins TRBV5-1 to TRBJ2-3; D is possibly TRBD1 or TRBD2 (6 bases each). There are 16 residues in the CDR3. Germline-derived CDR1 and CDR2 are SGHRS and YFSETQ. Deletions cut 0 bases from V and 4 bases from J, with 15 bases between. The chain's CDR3 is CASSLVQGLGADTQYF. CDR3 sequence (DNA): TGCGCCAGCAGCTTGGTACAGGGACTTGGGGCAGATACGCAGTATTTT.

The CDR3 sequence: CASSFSSGVTDTQYF. The CDR3 nucleotides are TGTGCCAGCAGTTTTTCTAGCGGGGTCACAGATACGCAGTATTTT. The chain carries TRBV12-3 or TRBV12-4 and TRBJ2-3; 9 bases match TRBD2. There are 15 residues in the CDR3. Trimming took 3 bases from V and 2 from J; bases not matched to a gene: 3.

The rearrangement uses TRBV3-1 and TRBJ2-1; the match to TRBD1 covers 9 bases. Germline V CDR1 and CDR2: LGHDT, YNNKEL (reference sequence). CDR3 size: 15 residues. V was pared by 6 bases and J by 8 bases, with 11 bases of the junction left unmatched. The CDR3 nucleotides read TGTGCCAGCAGATATACAGGGGGCGGAATTGATGAGCAGTTCTTC. Encoded protein: CASRYTGGGIDEQFF.

The V and J genes are TRBV15 and TRBJ2-3; D gene uncertain. Trimming took off 1 base at V and 5 bases at J, with 10 bases between the two ends. This CDR3 spans 14 amino acids. Germline V gene lookup returns CDR1 LNHNV and CDR2 YYDKDF (reference sequence). In nucleotides, the CDR3 is TGTGCCACCAGCAGAGCCGGAAGCCTAGATACGCAGTATTTT. It specifies CATSRAGSLDTQYF.

The V gene is TRBV2, the J gene TRBJ2-3; 13 positions agree with TRBD2. The J segment lost 10 bases and the V segment lost 3 bases, leaving 7 bases of the junction unmatched. There are 15 residues in the CDR3. Germline CDR1 and CDR2: SNHLY and FYNNEI. The CDR3: CASSDGTSGDIAQYF. The CDR3 DNA follows: TGTGCCAGCAGTGACGGGACTAGCGGGGACATCGCGCAGTATTTT. The complete variable domain, with remaining parts taken from reference TRBV2 and TRBJ2-3, reads EPEVTQTPSHQVTQMGQEVILRCVPISNHLYFYWYRQILGQKVEFLVSFYNNEISEKSEIFDDQFSVERPDGSNFTLKIRSTKLEDSAMYFCASSDGTSGDIAQYFGPGTRLTVL.

The chain uses TRBV7-8 and TRBJ2-2; possibly TRBD1 or TRBD2 for D (6 bases each). Germline V gene data show CDR1 as SGHVS and CDR2 as FQNEAQ. The CDR3 is 18 residues long. V lost 2 bases and J lost 0, with 16 bases in between. The CDR3: CASSLRSGGLANTGELFF. The CDR3 coding sequence is TGTGCCAGCAGCTTAAGGTCTGGGGGGCTTGCGAACACCGGGGAGCTGTTTTTT.

V and J are TRBV6-2 or TRBV6-3 and TRBJ2-3; D gene unclear. Trimming left V 6 bases short and J 3 bases short, with 16 bases between. Per germline, CDR1 MNHEY and CDR2 SVGEGT. The CDR3 has 15 amino acids. The CDR3 coding sequence is TGTGCCAGCAGACCCTCAACGTCTCATACAGATACGCAGTATTTT. Protein product: CASRPSTSHTDTQYF.

The V gene is TRBV7-2, the J gene TRBJ2-1, with a weak D call TRBD1 (6 bases). Trimming cost V 5 bases and J 5 bases, with 7 bases left between them. Germline V gene lookup returns CDR1 SGHTA and CDR2 FQGNSA. This CDR3 comprises 12 residues. The CDR3 sequence is CASSRDNNEQFF. CDR3 in DNA: TGTGCCAGCAGCAGGGACAACAATGAGCAGTTCTTC.